The 28 T cell receptor beta chains given below trace back to one sample, sequenced in a study of monozygotic twins with inflammatory bowel disease. TCRdb processed the 5' RACE reads again and assigns one entry to each CDR3 protein, with no DNA. The sample table sets out approximately 150,000 distinct CDR3 sequences. Source material: blood. These receptors all come from a human donor with ulcerative colitis or Crohn's disease, or a healthy co-twin of an affected twin (not recorded which).

The V and J genes are TRBV28 and TRBJ2-1. This CDR3 is built from 14 residues. Germline CDR1 MDHEN, CDR2 SYDVKM. The CDR3: CASSFAGAVNEQFF.

The CDR3 is CASSSTATDTQYF. The chain joins TRBV25-1 to TRBJ2-3; the D gene TCRdb calls, TRBD1, cannot be checked with no DNA. The germline gives CDR1 MGHDK, CDR2 SYGVNS. The length of the CDR3 is 13 residues.

The J gene is TRBJ1-2, the V gene TRBV20-1; TCRdb lists TRBD1, though no DNA is available to test this call. There are 14 residues in the CDR3. Germline V gene lookup returns CDR1 DFQATT and CDR2 SNEGSKA (reference sequence). The CDR3 reads CSAQGLQGAGGYTF.

This chain uses TRBV9 with TRBJ2-1; the TCRdb call, TRBD2, lacks DNA for checking. Per the germline V gene, CDR1 is SGDLS and CDR2 is YYNGEE. The CDR3 consists of 16 residues. The CDR3 region is CASSVVRGGSYNEQFF.

The chain combines TRBV27 with TRBJ1-5; TCRdb's D gene call, TRBD1, goes unchecked for lack of DNA. Germline-derived CDR1 and CDR2 are MNHEY and SMNVEV (reference sequence). The CDR3 has 14 amino acids. CDR3 sequence: CASSLQGINQPQHF.

The chain joins TRBV5-1 to TRBJ2-1; the D call from TCRdb, TRBD1, cannot be confirmed without DNA. The CDR3 sequence is 14 residues long. Per the germline V gene, CDR1 is SGHRS and CDR2 is YFSETQ. The CDR3 loop is CASSLDGGFDEQFF.

The J gene is TRBJ2-7, the V gene TRBV4-2; TCRdb's assignment of TRBD2 cannot be checked, as there is no DNA. The CDR3 contains 15 residues. CDR1 is LGHNA, CDR2 YNFKEQ, per germline. CDR3 in amino acids: CASSLRDSGDYEQYF.

J is TRBJ2-7 and V is TRBV10-3. CDR1 and CDR2 from the germline V gene are ENHRY and SYGVKD. The CDR3 consists of 14 residues. The CDR3 loop reads CAISDLVQSYEQYF.

V and J are TRBV6-1 and TRBJ2-7. The CDR3 consists of 16 residues. Germline assignment: CDR1 MNHNS and CDR2 SASEGT. The CDR3 loop is CASSAMIGSSSYEQYF.

This chain joins TRBV5-1 and TRBJ2-5; TCRdb gives TRBD1 as the D gene, but with no DNA this cannot be confirmed. In germline, CDR1 is SGHRS, CDR2 YFSETQ. This CDR3 has 15 residues. CDR3 sequence reads: CASSPGRGNQETQYF.

The chain carries TRBV5-6 and TRBJ2-1; the TRBD2 assignment by TCRdb is unverifiable without DNA. Germline assignment: CDR1 SGHDT and CDR2 YYEEEE. The CDR3 totals 16 residues. This CDR3 reads CASSWGAGKSYNEQFF.

The chain has TRBV20-1 and TRBJ2-1. Germline CDR1 is DFQATT and CDR2 is SNEGSKA (reference sequence). This CDR3 spans 14 amino acids. CDR3: CSARAGNSYNEQFF.

CDR3 residues: CASSRGDLGTEAFF. J is TRBJ1-1 and V is TRBV5-1; the D gene TCRdb calls, TRBD1, cannot be checked with no DNA. CDR1 and CDR2 (germline): SGHRS, YFSETQ. The CDR3 runs to 14 residues.

CDR3: CASSTGTAVSEQYF. J is TRBJ2-7 and V is TRBV5-1; TCRdb names TRBD1, which stays unverified in the absence of DNA. CDR1 and CDR2 from the germline V gene are SGHRS and YFSETQ. The length of the CDR3 is 14 residues.

The chain links TRBV20-1 to TRBJ2-3; without DNA, the TCRdb call of TRBD1 cannot be checked. Germline loops: CDR1 DFQATT, CDR2 SNEGSKA (reference sequence). The CDR3 is 14 amino acids. CDR3 amino acids: CSARDRGLADTQYF.

The chain combines TRBV7-2 with TRBJ1-2. CDR3 length: 13 residues. Germline values: CDR1 SGHTA, CDR2 FQGNSA. The CDR3 is CASSLQASYGYTF.

V and J are TRBV7-3 and TRBJ1-6; the TCRdb call, TRBD1, lacks DNA for checking. Germline lookup yields CDR1 SGHTA and CDR2 FQGTGA. CDR3 length equals 13 residues. The CDR3 is CASSSGGHSPLHF.

The chain carries TRBV20-1 and TRBJ1-4; TCRdb calls TRBD1, which cannot be checked without DNA. The CDR3 spans 14 residues. Germline V CDR1 and CDR2: DFQATT, SNEGSKA (reference sequence). CDR3 sequence reads: CSVPLPGGDEKLFF.

The genes are TRBV7-9 and TRBJ2-7; TCRdb gives TRBD2 as the D gene, but with no DNA this cannot be confirmed. Per germline, CDR1 SEHNR and CDR2 FQNEAQ (reference sequence). There are 15 residues in the CDR3. CDR3 amino acids: CASSWEDGGSYEQYF.

The V call is TRBV4-3, the J call TRBJ2-7. This CDR3 is built from 15 residues. Germline V gene lookup returns CDR1 LGHNA and CDR2 YSLEER. CDR3 region: CASSQDWTNFYEQYF.

The chain joins TRBV5-1 to TRBJ2-1. CDR1 and CDR2 from the germline V gene are SGHRS and YFSETQ. The CDR3 runs to 13 residues. CDR3 sequence: CASSLLVQTEQFF.

This sequence joins TRBV5-4 and TRBJ2-1. The CDR3 sequence is 15 residues long. Germline V CDR1 and CDR2: SGHNT, YYREEE (reference sequence). The CDR3: CASSLGRALDNEQFF.

V gene TRBV5-1 combines with J gene TRBJ2-7; TCRdb returns TRBD1, unconfirmable since there is no DNA. Per germline, CDR1 SGHRS and CDR2 YFSETQ. The CDR3 is 12 residues long. The CDR3 is CASGEGSYEQYF.

The chain combines TRBV7-8 with TRBJ1-1. The length of the CDR3 is 15 residues. Per germline, CDR1 SGHVS and CDR2 FQNEAQ. CDR3: CASSLAVGVGTEAFF.

The rearrangement links TRBV2 to TRBJ1-5; TCRdb reports TRBD1, a call that lacks DNA to check it against. From germline, CDR1 is SNHLY and CDR2 FYNNEI. CDR3 length: 13 residues. This chain's CDR3 is CASKIAGARPQHF.

The J gene is TRBJ2-1, the V gene TRBV20-1; as DNA is missing, the TRBD2 call by TCRdb cannot be tested. Germline CDR1 and CDR2: DFQATT and SNEGSKA (reference sequence). This CDR3 region has 17 residues. The CDR3 sequence is CSARDLRFGTSGGEQFF.

The chain carries TRBV7-7 and TRBJ2-3; as DNA is missing, the TRBD2 call by TCRdb cannot be tested. Germline V gene sequence: CDR1 SSHAT, CDR2 FNYEAQ (reference sequence). CDR3 length: 15 amino acids. CDR3 amino acids: CASSLSGGETDTQYF. The variable domain in full, with the rest retrieved from reference TRBV7-7 and TRBJ2-3, is GAGVSQSPRYKVTKRGQDVTLRCDPISSHATLYWYQQALGQGPEFLTYFNYEAQPDKSGLPSDRFSAERPEGSISTLTIQRTEQRDSAMYRCASSLSGGETDTQYFGPGTRLTVL.

The V and J genes are TRBV19 and TRBJ2-7. The CDR3 sequence is 14 residues long. The germline V gene has CDR1 LNHDA and CDR2 SQIVND (reference sequence). The CDR3 is CASRPRQTSYEQYF.